What follows are 7 T cell receptor beta chains derived from one specimen sequenced in a study of blood T cells in healthy people across ages (dated by TCRdb to the mid-2010s). The method behind the library was 5' RACE. TCRdb lists the instrument as Illumina HiSeq 2500. A second PCR of about 6 to 11 cycles was performed with a sample-barcoded 5' primer and a J-beta primer mix. The public reads were reprocessed in TCRdb via fastp at Q25 and MiXCR, keeping in-frame beta chains. Rows with a matching CDR3 protein are joined into one entry that keeps the most common DNA and genes. This sample lists roughly 500,000 distinct CDR3 sequences; approximately 30% were detected once. Of the sample, 18% falls within the top ten clones. Sequencing input: blood. The receptors originated from a woman between 65 and 79 years old in good health.

This chain uses TRBV5-1 with TRBJ1-5; the D gene is possibly TRBD1 (6 bases). Per germline, CDR1 SGHRS and CDR2 YFSETQ. The V end was cut by 0 bases, the J end by 6 bases, with 16 bases between. CDR3 size: 16 residues. CDR3 amino acids: CASSLGAGEFGQPQHF. DNA for the CDR3: TGCGCCAGCAGCTTGGGGGCAGGGGAGTTTGGTCAGCCCCAGCATTTT.

This clonotype was recorded a few times. V and J are TRBV6-6 and TRBJ1-1; D is undetermined. The CDR3 contains 17 residues. V gave up 0 bases and J gave up 3 bases, with 17 bases separating them. Per germline, CDR1 MNHNY and CDR2 SVGAGI (reference sequence). CDR3 loop: CASSYSGRGGFDTEAFF. CDR3 sequence (DNA): TGTGCCAGCAGTTACTCTGGCCGGGGAGGGTTTGACACTGAAGCTTTCTTT.

The chain combines TRBV12-3 or TRBV12-4 with TRBJ2-3; D is ambiguous. V gave up 3 bases and J gave up 4 bases, with 14 bases separating them. The length of the CDR3 is 15 residues. CDR3 amino acids: CASSFPEISADTQYF. The CDR3 coding sequence is TGTGCCAGCAGTTTCCCAGAAATCAGTGCAGATACGCAGTATTTT.

This clonotype was seen a single time. The rearrangement joins TRBV7-2 to TRBJ2-4; D may correspond to TRBD1 or TRBD2 (5 bases each). The CDR3 totals 13 residues. Germline V gene lookup returns CDR1 SGHTA and CDR2 FQGNSA. Between the trimmed V and J ends, which lost 1 base and 9 bases, there was a span of 10 bases. The CDR3 DNA sequence: TGTGCCAGCAGCTTAGAGAGGGGTGGCATTCAGTACTTC. Translating gives CASSLERGGIQYF.

CDR3 sequence reads: CSGQGGATTDTQYF. DNA for the CDR3: TGCAGTGGACAGGGAGGGGCAACCACAGATACGCAGTATTTT. J is TRBJ2-3 and V is TRBV20-1; D assignment may be TRBD1 or TRBD2 (7 bases each). V shed 7 bases and J shed 2 bases, with 16 bases lying between them. The CDR3 runs to 14 residues. Germline loops: CDR1 DFQATT, CDR2 SNEGSKA (reference sequence).

This clonotype has just a few counts. This chain joins TRBV7-2 and TRBJ1-6; tentatively, D is TRBD1 (5 bases). Germline V gives CDR1 SGHTA, CDR2 FQGNSA. The CDR3 extends over 16 amino acids. The V end lost 0 bases, the J end lost 4 bases, and 10 bases lay between the germline ends. CDR3 DNA: TGTGCCAGCAGCTTAGCCGTAGGGGTTTATAATTCACCCCTCCACTTT. As protein: CASSLAVGVYNSPLHF.

The chain combines TRBV7-2 with TRBJ2-3; D remains ambiguous. Trimming left V 3 bases short and J 11 bases short, with 12 bases between. In germline, CDR1 is SGHTA, CDR2 FQGNSA. The CDR3 has 12 residues. The CDR3 DNA follows: TGTGCCAGCAGCTTGTACCCCCCGGAGCAGTATTTT. Translated: CASSLYPPEQYF. The full variable domain, in which reference TRBV7-2 and TRBJ2-3 provide the parts outside the CDR3, is GAGVSQSPSNKVTEKGKDVELRCDPISGHTALYWYRQSLGQGLEFLIYFQGNSAPDKSGLPSDRFSAERTGGSVSTLTIQRTQQEDSAVYLCASSLYPPEQYFGPGTRLTVL.